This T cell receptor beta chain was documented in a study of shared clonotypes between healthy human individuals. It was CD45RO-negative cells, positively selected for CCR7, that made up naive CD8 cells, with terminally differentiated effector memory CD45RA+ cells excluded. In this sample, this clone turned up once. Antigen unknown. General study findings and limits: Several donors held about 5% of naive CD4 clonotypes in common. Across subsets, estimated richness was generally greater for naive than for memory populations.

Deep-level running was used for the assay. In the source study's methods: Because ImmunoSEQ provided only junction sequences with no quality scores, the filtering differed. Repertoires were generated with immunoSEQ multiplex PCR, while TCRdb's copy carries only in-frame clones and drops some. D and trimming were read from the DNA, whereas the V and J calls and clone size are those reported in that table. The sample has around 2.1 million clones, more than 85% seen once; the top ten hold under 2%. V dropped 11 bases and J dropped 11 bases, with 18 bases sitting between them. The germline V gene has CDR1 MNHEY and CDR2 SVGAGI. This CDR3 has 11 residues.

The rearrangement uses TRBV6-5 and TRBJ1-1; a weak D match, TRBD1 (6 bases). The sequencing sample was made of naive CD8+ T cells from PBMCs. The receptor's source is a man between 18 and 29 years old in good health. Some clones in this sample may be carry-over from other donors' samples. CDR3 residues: CAGGGHPRAFF. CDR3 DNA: TGTGCCGGGGGGGGACACCCGAGGGCTTTCTTT.